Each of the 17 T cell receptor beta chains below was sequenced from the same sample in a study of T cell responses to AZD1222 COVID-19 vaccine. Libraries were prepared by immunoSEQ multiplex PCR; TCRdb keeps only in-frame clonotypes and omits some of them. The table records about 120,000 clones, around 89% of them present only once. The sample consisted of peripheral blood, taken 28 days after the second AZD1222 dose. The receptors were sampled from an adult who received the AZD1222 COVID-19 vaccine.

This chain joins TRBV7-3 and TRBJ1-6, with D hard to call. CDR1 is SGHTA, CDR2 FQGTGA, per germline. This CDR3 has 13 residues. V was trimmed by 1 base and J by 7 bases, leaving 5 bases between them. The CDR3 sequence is CASSLIINSPLHF. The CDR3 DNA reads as TGTGCCAGCAGCTTAATCATAAATTCACCCCTCCACTTT.

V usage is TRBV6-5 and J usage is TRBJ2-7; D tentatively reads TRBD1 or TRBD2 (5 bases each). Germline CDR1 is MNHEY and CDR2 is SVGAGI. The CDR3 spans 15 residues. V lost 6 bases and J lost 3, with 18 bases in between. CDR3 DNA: TGTGCCAGCAGCCCCGCCGACAGAGGGTACTACGAGCAGTACTTC. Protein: CASSPADRGYYEQYF.

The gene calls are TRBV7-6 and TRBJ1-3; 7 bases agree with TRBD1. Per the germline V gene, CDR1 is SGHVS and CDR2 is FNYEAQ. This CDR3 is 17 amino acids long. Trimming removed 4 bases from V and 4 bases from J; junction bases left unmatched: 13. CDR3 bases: TGTGCCAGCAGCTATAGGGACAGCGTCGCTCCGGGAAACACCATATATTTT. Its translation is CASSYRDSVAPGNTIYF.

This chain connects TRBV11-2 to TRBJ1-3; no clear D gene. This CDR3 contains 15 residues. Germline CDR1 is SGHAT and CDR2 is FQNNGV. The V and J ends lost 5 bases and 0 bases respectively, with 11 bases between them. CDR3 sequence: CASSLSRTSGNTIYF. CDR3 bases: TGTGCCAGCAGCCTGTCCCGAACCTCTGGAAACACCATATATTTT. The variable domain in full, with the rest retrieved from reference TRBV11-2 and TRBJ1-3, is EAGVAQSPRYKIIEKRQSVAFWCNPISGHATLYWYQQILGQGPKLLIQFQNNGVVDDSQLPKDRFSAERLKGVDSTLKIQPAKLEDSAVYLCASSLSRTSGNTIYFGEGSWLTVV.

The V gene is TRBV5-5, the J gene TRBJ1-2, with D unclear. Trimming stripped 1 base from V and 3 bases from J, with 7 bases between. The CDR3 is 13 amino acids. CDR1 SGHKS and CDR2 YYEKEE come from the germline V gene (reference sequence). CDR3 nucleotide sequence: TGTGCCAGCAGCTTGTTGCGCGACTATGGCTACACCTTC. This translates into CASSLLRDYGYTF.

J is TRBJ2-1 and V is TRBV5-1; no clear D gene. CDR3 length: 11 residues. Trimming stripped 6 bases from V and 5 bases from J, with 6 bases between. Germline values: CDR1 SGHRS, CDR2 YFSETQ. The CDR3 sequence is CASILHNEQFF. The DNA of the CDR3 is TGCGCCAGCATCCTCCACAATGAGCAGTTCTTC.

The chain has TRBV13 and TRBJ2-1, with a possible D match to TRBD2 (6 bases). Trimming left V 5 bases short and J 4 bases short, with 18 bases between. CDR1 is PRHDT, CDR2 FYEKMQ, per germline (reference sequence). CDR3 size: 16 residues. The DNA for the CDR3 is TGTGCCAGCAGCCCGGGGGAAGCGGGTTTTTACAATGAGCAGTTCTTC. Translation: CASSPGEAGFYNEQFF.

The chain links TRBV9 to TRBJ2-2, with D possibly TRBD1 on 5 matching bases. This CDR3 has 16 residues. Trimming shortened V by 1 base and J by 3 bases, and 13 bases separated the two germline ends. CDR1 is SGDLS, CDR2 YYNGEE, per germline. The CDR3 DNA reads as TGTGCCAGCAGCGTACCAGGGCCGCAGGACACCGGGGAGCTGTTTTTT. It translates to CASSVPGPQDTGELFF.

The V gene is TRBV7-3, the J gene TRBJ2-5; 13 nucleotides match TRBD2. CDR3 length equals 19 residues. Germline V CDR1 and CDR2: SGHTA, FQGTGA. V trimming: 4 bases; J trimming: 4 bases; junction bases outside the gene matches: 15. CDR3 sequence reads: CASSSSPGLAGDARETQYF. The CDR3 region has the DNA TGTGCCAGCAGCTCCTCACCCGGACTAGCGGGAGACGCGCGAGAGACCCAGTACTTC.

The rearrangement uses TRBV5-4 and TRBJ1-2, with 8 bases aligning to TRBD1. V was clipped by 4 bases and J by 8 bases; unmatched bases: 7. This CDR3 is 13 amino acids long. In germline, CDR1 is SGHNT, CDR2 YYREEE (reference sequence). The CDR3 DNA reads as TGTGCCAGCAGCAGGACAGGGACGTACGGCTACACCTTC. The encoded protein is CASSRTGTYGYTF.

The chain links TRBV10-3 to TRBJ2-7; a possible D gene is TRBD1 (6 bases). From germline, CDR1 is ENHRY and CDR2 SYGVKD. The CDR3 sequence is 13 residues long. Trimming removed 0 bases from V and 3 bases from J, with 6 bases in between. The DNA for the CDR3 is TGTGCCATCAGTGAGTCAGGGGGCTACGAGCAGTACTTC. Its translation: CAISESGGYEQYF.

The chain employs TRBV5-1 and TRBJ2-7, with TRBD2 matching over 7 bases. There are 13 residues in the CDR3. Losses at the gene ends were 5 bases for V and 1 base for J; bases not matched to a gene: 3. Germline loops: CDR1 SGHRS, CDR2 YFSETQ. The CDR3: CASSSGRSYEQYF. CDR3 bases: TGCGCCAGCAGTAGCGGGCGTTCCTACGAGCAGTACTTC.

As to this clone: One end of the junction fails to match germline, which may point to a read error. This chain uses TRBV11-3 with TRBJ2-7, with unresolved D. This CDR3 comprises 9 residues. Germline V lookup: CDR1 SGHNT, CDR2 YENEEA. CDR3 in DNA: TGTGCCAGCAGCCCCAACCCTAACTTC. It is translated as CASSPNPNF.

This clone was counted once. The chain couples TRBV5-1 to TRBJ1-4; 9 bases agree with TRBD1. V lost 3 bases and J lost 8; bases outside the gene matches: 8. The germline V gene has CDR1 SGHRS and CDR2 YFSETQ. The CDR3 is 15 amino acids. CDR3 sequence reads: CASSSMGGQGEKLFF. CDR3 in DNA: TGCGCCAGCAGCTCAATGGGAGGACAGGGGGAAAAACTGTTTTTT. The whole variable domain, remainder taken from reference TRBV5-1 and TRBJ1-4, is KAGVTQTPRYLIKTRGQQVTLSCSPISGHRSVSWYQQTPGQGLQFLFEYFSETQRNKGNFPGRFSGRQFSNSRSEMNVSTLELGDSALYLCASSSMGGQGEKLFFGSGTQLSVL.

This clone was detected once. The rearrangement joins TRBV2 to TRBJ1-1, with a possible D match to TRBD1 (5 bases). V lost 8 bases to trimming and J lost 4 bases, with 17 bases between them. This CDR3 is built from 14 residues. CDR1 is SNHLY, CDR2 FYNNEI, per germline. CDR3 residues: CASVGRQGATEAFF. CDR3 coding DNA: TGTGCCAGCGTTGGAAGGCAGGGAGCCACTGAAGCTTTCTTT.

CDR3 region: CASSPHRRPPLNTGELFF. CDR3 coding DNA: TGTGCCAGCAGTCCTCATAGAAGACCCCCCTTGAACACCGGGGAGCTGTTTTTT. This rearrangement joins TRBV6-6 to TRBJ2-2, with unresolved D. CDR3 size: 18 residues. CDR1 and CDR2 (germline): MNHNY, SVGAGI (reference sequence). The ends were cut back, 5 bases at V and 1 base at J, with 20 bases in the middle.

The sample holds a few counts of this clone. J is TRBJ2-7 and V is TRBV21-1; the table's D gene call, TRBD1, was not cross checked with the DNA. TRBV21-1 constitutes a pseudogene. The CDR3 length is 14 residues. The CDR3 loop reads CASSKGQVNYEQYF. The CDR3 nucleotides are TGTGCCAGCAGCAAAGGACAGGTGAACTACGAGCAGTACTTC.